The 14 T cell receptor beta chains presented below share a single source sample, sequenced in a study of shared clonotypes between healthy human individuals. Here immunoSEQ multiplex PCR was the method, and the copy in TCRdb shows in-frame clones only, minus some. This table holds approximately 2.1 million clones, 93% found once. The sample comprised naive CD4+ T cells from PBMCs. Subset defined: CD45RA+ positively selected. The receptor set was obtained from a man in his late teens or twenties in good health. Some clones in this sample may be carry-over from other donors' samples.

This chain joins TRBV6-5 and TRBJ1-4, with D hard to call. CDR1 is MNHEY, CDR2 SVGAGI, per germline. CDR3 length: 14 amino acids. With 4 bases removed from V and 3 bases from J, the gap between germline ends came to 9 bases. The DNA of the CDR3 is TGTGCCAGCAGTTCTCTGCCTGCTAATGAAAAACTGTTTTTT. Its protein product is CASSSLPANEKLFF.

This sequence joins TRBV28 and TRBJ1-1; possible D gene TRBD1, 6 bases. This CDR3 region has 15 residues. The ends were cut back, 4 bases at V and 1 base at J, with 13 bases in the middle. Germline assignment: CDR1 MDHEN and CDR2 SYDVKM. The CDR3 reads CASSSLGGPNTEAFF. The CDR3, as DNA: TGTGCCAGCAGTTCCCTTGGGGGGCCGAACACTGAAGCTTTCTTT.

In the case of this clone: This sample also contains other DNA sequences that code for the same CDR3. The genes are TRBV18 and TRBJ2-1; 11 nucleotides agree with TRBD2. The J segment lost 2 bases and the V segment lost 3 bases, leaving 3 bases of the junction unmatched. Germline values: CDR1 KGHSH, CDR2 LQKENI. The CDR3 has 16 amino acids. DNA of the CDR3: TGTGCCAGCTCACCTAAGACTAGCGGGACCTACAATGAGCAGTTCTTC. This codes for CASSPKTSGTYNEQFF.

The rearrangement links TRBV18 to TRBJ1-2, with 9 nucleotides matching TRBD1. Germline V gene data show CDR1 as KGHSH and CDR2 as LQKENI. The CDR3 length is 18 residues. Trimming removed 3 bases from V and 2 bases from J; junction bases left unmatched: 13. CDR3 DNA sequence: TGTGCCAGCTCACCCCTGACCGGGACAGGGAGCGGAAACTATGGCTACACCTTC. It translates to CASSPLTGTGSGNYGYTF.

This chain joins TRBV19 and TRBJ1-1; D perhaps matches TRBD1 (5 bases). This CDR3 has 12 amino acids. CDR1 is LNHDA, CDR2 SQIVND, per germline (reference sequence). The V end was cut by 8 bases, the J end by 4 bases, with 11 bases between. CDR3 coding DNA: TGTGCCAGTTGCGGGAGGGGCACTGAAGCTTTCTTT. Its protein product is CASCGRGTEAFF.

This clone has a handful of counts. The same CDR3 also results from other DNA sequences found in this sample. CDR3 sequence: CAWSVRRNTEAFF. DNA for the CDR3: TGTGCCTGGAGTGTTAGACGGAACACTGAAGCTTTCTTT. The chain employs TRBV30 and TRBJ1-1; D is ambiguous. Germline CDR1 and CDR2: GTSNPN and SVGIG (reference sequence). CDR3 length: 13 amino acids. Trimming removed 0 bases at V and 1 base at J, with 6 bases between.

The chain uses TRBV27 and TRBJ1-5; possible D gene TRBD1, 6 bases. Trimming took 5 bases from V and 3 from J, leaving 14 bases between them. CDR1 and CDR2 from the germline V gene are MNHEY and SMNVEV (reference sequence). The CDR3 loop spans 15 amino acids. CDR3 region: CASSGTWGDNQPQHF. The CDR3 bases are TGTGCCAGCAGTGGGACATGGGGGGACAATCAGCCCCAGCATTTT.

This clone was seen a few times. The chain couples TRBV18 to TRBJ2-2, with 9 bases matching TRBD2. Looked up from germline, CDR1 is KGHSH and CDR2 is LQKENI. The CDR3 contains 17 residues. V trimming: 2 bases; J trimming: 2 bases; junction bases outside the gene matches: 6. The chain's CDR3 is CASSPRASGTNTGELFF. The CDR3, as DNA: TGTGCCAGCTCACCAAGGGCTAGCGGGACAAACACCGGGGAGCTGTTTTTT.

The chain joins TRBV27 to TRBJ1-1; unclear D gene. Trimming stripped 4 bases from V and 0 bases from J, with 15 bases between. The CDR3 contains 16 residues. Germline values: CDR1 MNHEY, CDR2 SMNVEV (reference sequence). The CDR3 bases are TGTGCCAGCAGTTCCAAGTCTCTTCATATGAACACTGAAGCTTTCTTT. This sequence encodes CASSSKSLHMNTEAFF.

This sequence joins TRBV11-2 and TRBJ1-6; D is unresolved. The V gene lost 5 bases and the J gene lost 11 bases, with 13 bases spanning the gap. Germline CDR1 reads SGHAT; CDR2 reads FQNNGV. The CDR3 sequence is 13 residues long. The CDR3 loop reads CASSPTTPPPLHF. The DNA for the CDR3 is TGTGCCAGCAGCCCTACAACGCCTCCACCCCTCCACTTT.

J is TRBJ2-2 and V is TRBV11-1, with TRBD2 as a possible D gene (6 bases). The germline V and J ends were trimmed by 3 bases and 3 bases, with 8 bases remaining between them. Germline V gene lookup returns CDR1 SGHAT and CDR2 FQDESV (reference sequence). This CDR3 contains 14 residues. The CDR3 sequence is CASSFGDYTGELFF. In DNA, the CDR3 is TGTGCCAGCAGCTTCGGGGACTACACCGGGGAGCTGTTTTTT.

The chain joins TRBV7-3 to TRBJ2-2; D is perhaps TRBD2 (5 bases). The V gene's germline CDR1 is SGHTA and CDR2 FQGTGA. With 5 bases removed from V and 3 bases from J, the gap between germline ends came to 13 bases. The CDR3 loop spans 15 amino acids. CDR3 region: CASSITSGDTGELFF. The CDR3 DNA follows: TGTGCCAGCAGCATCACGTCCGGGGACACCGGGGAGCTGTTTTTT.

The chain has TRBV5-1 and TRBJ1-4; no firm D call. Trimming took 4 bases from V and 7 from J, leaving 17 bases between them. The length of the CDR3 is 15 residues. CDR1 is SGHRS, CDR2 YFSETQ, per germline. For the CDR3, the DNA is TGCGCCAGCAGCCTATCCCCAGGTTCGGGTGAAAAACTGTTTTTT. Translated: CASSLSPGSGEKLFF.

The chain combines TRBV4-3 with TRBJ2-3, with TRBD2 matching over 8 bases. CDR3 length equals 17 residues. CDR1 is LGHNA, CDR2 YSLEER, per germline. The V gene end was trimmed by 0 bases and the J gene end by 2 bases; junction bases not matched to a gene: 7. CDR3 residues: CASSQDPAGVLTDTQYF. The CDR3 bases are TGCGCCAGCAGCCAAGACCCAGCGGGAGTGCTCACAGATACGCAGTATTTT.